These 7 T cell receptor beta chains were all obtained from the same sample, sequenced in a study of T cell repertoires in cytomegalovirus infection. One entry per CDR3 protein results from TCRdb running MiXCR on the reads. The sample carries 900,000 to 950,000 distinct CDR3 sequences, roughly 30% recorded once. These receptors' targets are unknown. The input for sequencing was cultured CD8+ T cells from PBMCs, taken from culture after CMV antigen stimulation. The receptors were sampled from a human donor in good health (CMV status not recorded). Some clones in this sample may be carry-over from other donors' samples.

This clonotype was detected only a few times. The rearrangement links TRBV28 to TRBJ2-3; 9 positions match TRBD2. V shed 6 bases, J shed 6 bases, and the junction held 10 bases outside the gene matches. The CDR3 is made up of 15 amino acids. CDR1 and CDR2 from the germline V gene are MDHEN and SYDVKM. The CDR3 reads CASSPSAGGKDTQYF. DNA of the CDR3: TGTGCCAGCAGCCCCTCGGCGGGGGGGAAGGATACGCAGTATTTT.

In this sample, this clonotype turned up a few times. This sequence joins TRBV6-6 and TRBJ2-7; TRBD1 might be the D (6 bases). The CDR3 loop spans 12 amino acids. V lost 6 bases, J lost 6 bases, and 12 bases lay in between. Germline V CDR1 and CDR2: MNHNY, SVGAGI (reference sequence). The CDR3 DNA sequence: TGTGCCAGCAGCCAGGGGTTGGGCGAGCAGTACGTC. It encodes CASSQGLGEQYV.

The chain recombines TRBV7-9 with TRBJ1-1, with a weak D call TRBD1 (5 bases). The CDR3 runs to 15 residues. Trimming shortened V by 8 bases and J by 6 bases, and 22 bases separated the two germline ends. Germline CDR1 is SEHNR and CDR2 is FQNEAQ (reference sequence). The CDR3 spells CASGPGLYGFAEAFF. The DNA for the CDR3 is TGTGCCAGCGGACCGGGGCTCTACGGGTTCGCTGAAGCTTTCTTT.

The chain carries TRBV24-1 and TRBJ1-5; unclear D gene. Trimming cost V 6 bases and J 2 bases, with 19 bases left between them. The CDR3 is 17 amino acids. Germline loops: CDR1 KGHDR, CDR2 SFDVKD. The CDR3 region has the DNA TGTGCCACCAGTCGGAGAGCCCAGGAGTATGGCAATCAGCCCCAGCATTTT. This translates into CATSRRAQEYGNQPQHF.

This clonotype came up a few times. The chain recombines TRBV11-2 with TRBJ2-1; tentative D call: TRBD2 (6 bases). CDR3 length: 17 amino acids. The V end was cut by 1 base, the J end by 4 bases, with 17 bases between. Per the germline V gene, CDR1 is SGHAT and CDR2 is FQNNGV. CDR3 protein: CASSLVASSVNYNEQFF. CDR3 bases: TGTGCCAGCAGCTTAGTGGCCTCTAGCGTAAATTACAATGAGCAGTTCTTC.

This clonotype was counted between two and nine times. The chain has TRBV12-3 or TRBV12-4 and TRBJ2-7; 10 nucleotides line up with TRBD1. The CDR3 has 14 residues. V dropped 5 bases and J dropped 4; count of bases not matched to a gene: 5. The chain's CDR3 is CASSQDRGQYEQYF. The CDR3 nucleotides are TGTGCCAGCAGTCAAGACAGGGGGCAGTACGAGCAGTACTTC.

This clonotype was seen a handful of times. The chain joins TRBV19 to TRBJ2-1, with 7 nucleotides matching TRBD1. V was clipped by 6 bases and J by 6 bases; unmatched bases: 5. Germline CDR1 is LNHDA and CDR2 is SQIVND (reference sequence). The CDR3 contains 13 residues. The CDR3 here is CASSIQGFNEQFF. Written as DNA, the CDR3 is TGTGCCAGTAGCATACAGGGGTTCAATGAGCAGTTCTTC.